A single sample is the source of the 31 T cell receptor beta chains below, sequenced in a study of T cell responses to AZD1222 COVID-19 vaccine. Assay used: immunoSEQ multiplex PCR; TCRdb lists only in-frame clones, some missing. The sample holds fewer than 120,000 clones, about 90% seen once. The sample here was peripheral blood, taken 28 days after the second AZD1222 dose. These receptors all stem from an adult who received the AZD1222 COVID-19 vaccine.

The rearrangement joins TRBV28 to TRBJ1-4; 7 nucleotides align to TRBD1. CDR3 length equals 12 residues. Germline CDR1 MDHEN, CDR2 SYDVKM. V gave up 5 bases and J gave up 9 bases; unmatched junction bases: 3. In DNA, the CDR3 is TGTGCCAGCAGTACAGGGGAAAAAAAACTGTTTTTT. As protein: CASSTGEKKLFF.

The chain has TRBV4-1 and TRBJ1-5; D gene ambiguous. The ends were cut back, 2 bases at V and 9 bases at J, with 23 bases in the middle. The CDR3 sequence is 17 residues long. Per germline, CDR1 MGHRA and CDR2 YSYEKL. The CDR3: CASSQLGGPLDNTPQHF. In nucleotides, the CDR3 is TGCGCCAGCAGCCAACTTGGCGGGCCCCTAGATAATACGCCCCAGCATTTT.

V gene TRBV13 combines with J gene TRBJ1-1; D ambiguous. V was cut by 5 bases and J by 8 bases, with 21 bases left in between. Germline CDR1 PRHDT, CDR2 FYEKMQ (reference sequence). The CDR3 is 15 residues long. The CDR3, as DNA: TGTGCCAGCAGCGAACGGGATCTCGGATGGAGGGAAGCTTTCTTT. Residues: CASSERDLGWREAFF. Together with reference TRBV13 and TRBJ1-1, the CDR3 gives the full variable domain: AAGVIQSPRHLIKEKRETATLKCYPIPRHDTVYWYQQGPGQDPQFLISFYEKMQSDKGSIPDRFSAQQFSDYHSELNMSSLELGDSALYFCASSERDLGWREAFFGQGTRLTVV.

The chain has TRBV18 and TRBJ1-4; D gene ambiguous. V shed 4 bases and J shed 8 bases, with 11 bases lying between them. The germline CDR1 and CDR2 sequences are KGHSH and LQKENI. The CDR3 runs 13 residues. DNA for the CDR3: TGTGCCAGCTCACGACGGGGAAAGGAAAAACTGTTTTTT. The encoded protein is CASSRRGKEKLFF. The complete variable domain, with remaining parts taken from reference TRBV18 and TRBJ1-4, reads NAGVMQNPRHLVRRRGQEARLRCSPMKGHSHVYWYRQLPEEGLKFMVYLQKENIIDESGMPKERFSAEFPKEGPSILRIQQVVRGDSAAYFCASSRRGKEKLFFGSGTQLSVL.

The chain employs TRBV10-3 and TRBJ1-6, with 9 bases identical to TRBD1. Germline loops: CDR1 ENHRY, CDR2 SYGVKD. Trimming took 6 bases from V and 5 from J; bases not matched to a gene: 5. The length of the CDR3 is 15 residues. The CDR3 reads CAIRQQGADNSPLHF. CDR3 DNA: TGTGCCATCAGACAACAGGGGGCTGATAATTCACCCCTCCACTTT.

The chain links TRBV5-1 to TRBJ2-3; 11 bases map to TRBD2. Losses at the gene ends were 4 bases for V and 2 bases for J; bases not matched to a gene: 6. This CDR3 spans 16 amino acids. Germline-derived CDR1 and CDR2 are SGHRS and YFSETQ. CDR3 sequence (DNA): TGCGCCAGCAGCGCCGGGACTAGCGGTTACACAGATACGCAGTATTTT. Translation: CASSAGTSGYTDTQYF.

This chain connects TRBV29-1 to TRBJ1-1; TRBD1 matches 7 bases. The CDR3 has 14 residues. V lost 6 bases to trimming and J lost 0 bases; unmatched junction nucleotides: 7. CDR1 and CDR2 (germline): SQVTM, ANQGSEA. CDR3 residues: CSVGTVAVNTEAFF. CDR3 DNA sequence: TGCAGCGTCGGGACAGTAGCAGTGAACACTGAAGCTTTCTTT. The variable domain in full, with the rest retrieved from reference TRBV29-1 and TRBJ1-1, is SAVISQKPSRDICQRGTSLTIQCQVDSQVTMMFWYRQQPGQSLTLIATANQGSEATYESGFVIDKFPISRPNLTFSTLTVSNMSPEDSSIYLCSVGTVAVNTEAFFGQGTRLTVV.

The V call is TRBV28, the J call TRBJ2-7, with 10 positions matching TRBD2. CDR1 is MDHEN, CDR2 SYDVKM, per germline. V gave up 3 bases and J gave up 5 bases; unmatched junction bases: 7. This CDR3 contains 15 residues. CDR3 sequence: CASSLSGTSAHEQYF. CDR3 in DNA: TGTGCCAGCAGTTTGTCCGGGACTAGCGCCCACGAGCAGTACTTC.

V and J are TRBV30 and TRBJ2-3; the match to TRBD2 covers 10 bases. The CDR3 is 14 amino acids. V lost 3 bases and J lost 4; bases outside the gene matches: 4. The germline CDR1 and CDR2 sequences are GTSNPN and SVGIG (reference sequence). The CDR3 coding sequence is TGTGCCTGGAGGAGAGCGGGAGGGGCAGATACGCAGTATTTT. Protein: CAWRRAGGADTQYF.

The rearrangement uses TRBV28 and TRBJ2-3; 10 bases match TRBD1. The CDR3 has 16 residues. V dropped 0 bases and J dropped 8; count of bases not matched to a gene: 8. From germline, CDR1 is MDHEN and CDR2 SYDVKM. The CDR3 loop reads CASSLWGTGDLGTQYF. Here the CDR3 DNA reads TGTGCCAGCAGTTTATGGGGGACAGGGGACCTAGGTACGCAGTATTTT.

The V call is TRBV18, the J call TRBJ2-5, with TRBD1 matching 7 bases. This CDR3 has 14 residues. From germline, CDR1 is KGHSH and CDR2 LQKENI. The V segment lost 3 bases and the J segment 6 bases; nucleotides outside the gene matches: 7. CDR3 residues: CASSPDRAPQTQYF. The CDR3 bases are TGTGCCAGCTCACCCGACAGGGCCCCGCAGACCCAGTACTTC.

This chain uses TRBV5-1 with TRBJ2-1; D may correspond to TRBD1 or TRBD2 (5 bases each). The CDR3 has 14 residues. The germline V gene has CDR1 SGHRS and CDR2 YFSETQ. V was pared by 4 bases and J by 5 bases, with 13 bases between. Here the CDR3 reads CASSIYRGNNEQFF. The CDR3 DNA follows: TGCGCCAGCAGCATATACCGGGGCAACAATGAGCAGTTCTTC.

The chain has TRBV30 and TRBJ2-1; a possible D gene is TRBD2 (6 bases). From germline, CDR1 is GTSNPN and CDR2 SVGIG (reference sequence). The CDR3 is 15 amino acids. V was trimmed by 1 base and J by 2 bases, leaving 12 bases between them. CDR3 in DNA: TGTGCCTGGAGTGGGCCCCTAGCGACCTACAATGAGCAGTTCTTC. This codes for CAWSGPLATYNEQFF.

The chain combines TRBV7-2 with TRBJ2-7; a possible D gene is TRBD1 (5 bases). The CDR3 consists of 12 residues. Looked up from germline, CDR1 is SGHTA and CDR2 is FQGNSA. Trimming removed 4 bases from V and 6 bases from J, with 10 bases in between. In nucleotides, the CDR3 is TGTGCCAGCAGCTCCGACAGAACCGAGCAGTACTTC. This gives the protein CASSSDRTEQYF.

The chain links TRBV18 to TRBJ1-3; D is unresolved. CDR3 size: 12 residues. Germline-derived CDR1 and CDR2 are KGHSH and LQKENI. The V end was cut by 3 bases, the J end by 3 bases, with 3 bases between. In nucleotides, the CDR3 is TGTGCCAGCTCACCGATTGGAAACACCATATATTTT. Amino acid sequence: CASSPIGNTIYF.

The genes are TRBV11-3 and TRBJ2-1; D ambiguous. Germline loops: CDR1 SGHNT, CDR2 YENEEA. The CDR3 is made up of 13 amino acids. V lost 4 bases, J lost 9 bases, and 13 bases lay in between. CDR3 nucleotides: TGTGCCAGCAGCTCGGTTTTCGGTGGTGAGCAGTTCTTC. Translation gives CASSSVFGGEQFF.

The gene calls are TRBV6-6 and TRBJ1-6; a weak D match, TRBD1 (6 bases). CDR1 MNHNY and CDR2 SVGAGI come from the germline V gene (reference sequence). There are 21 residues in the CDR3. The germline V and J ends were trimmed by 5 bases and 0 bases, with 26 bases remaining between them. CDR3 loop: CASSPQPQGPSSSSYNSPLHF. The CDR3 DNA is TGTGCCAGCAGTCCCCAACCTCAGGGGCCTTCTTCCAGCTCCTATAATTCACCCCTCCACTTT.

The chain links TRBV6-1 to TRBJ1-2, with a weak D call TRBD1 (6 bases). Trimming took 3 bases from V and 3 from J, leaving 14 bases between them. The CDR3 has 15 residues. Germline V lookup: CDR1 MNHNS, CDR2 SASEGT. CDR3 DNA: TGTGCCAGCAGTGAGGATCGGGGGCTTGACTATGGCTACACCTTC. Translated, it gives CASSEDRGLDYGYTF.

This clone was observed once. The chain joins TRBV5-1 to TRBJ1-6; 7 positions match TRBD1. Per the germline V gene, CDR1 is SGHRS and CDR2 is YFSETQ. Trimming at V came to 1 base and at J to 1 base, leaving 5 bases not matched to a gene. The length of the CDR3 is 17 residues. CDR3 DNA sequence: TGCGCCAGCAGCTTGTGGGAGGGGGCGTCCTATAATTCACCCCTCCACTTT. The encoded protein is CASSLWEGASYNSPLHF.

This chain connects TRBV6-6 to TRBJ1-5; the D is unclear. CDR3 length: 13 amino acids. The V end lost 3 bases, the J end lost 0 bases, and 3 bases lay between the germline ends. The germline V gene has CDR1 MNHNY and CDR2 SVGAGI (reference sequence). This chain's CDR3 is CASSYHSNQPQHF. For the CDR3, the DNA is TGTGCCAGCAGTTATCATAGCAATCAGCCCCAGCATTTT.

The chain is built from TRBV7-9 and TRBJ1-5; D ambiguous. The germline CDR1 and CDR2 sequences are SEHNR and FQNEAQ (reference sequence). V dropped 2 bases and J dropped 1 base, with 6 bases sitting between them. The CDR3 contains 14 residues. CDR3 in amino acids: CASSLIGSNQPQHF. The CDR3, as DNA: TGTGCCAGCAGCTTAATTGGCAGCAATCAGCCCCAGCATTTT. The full variable domain, in which reference TRBV7-9 and TRBJ1-5 provide the parts outside the CDR3, is DTGVSQNPRHKITKRGQNVTFRCDPISEHNRLYWYRQTLGQGPEFLTYFQNEAQLEKSRLLSDRFSAERPKGSFSTLEIQRTEQGDSAMYLCASSLIGSNQPQHFGDGTRLSIL.

This clone was observed once. This chain joins TRBV7-9 and TRBJ2-3; tentatively, D is TRBD2 (6 bases). The CDR3 is 16 residues long. V lost 3 bases and J lost 1, with 14 bases in between. Germline loops: CDR1 SEHNR, CDR2 FQNEAQ (reference sequence). CDR3 nucleotide sequence: TGTGCCAGCAGCTTTGGCCCCGGGGAGGGCACAGATACGCAGTATTTT. It specifies CASSFGPGEGTDTQYF.

This clone was recorded a few times. The V and J genes are TRBV10-3 and TRBJ1-3, with D perhaps TRBD1 (5 bases). Trimming pared 6 bases from V and 2 bases from J, leaving 11 bases between. Germline CDR1 is ENHRY and CDR2 is SYGVKD. The CDR3 length is 14 residues. CDR3: CAISPGGTGNTIYF. The CDR3 DNA is TGTGCCATCAGCCCCGGGGGTACTGGAAACACCATATATTTT.

This chain joins TRBV3-1 (or the pseudogene TRBV3-2) and TRBJ2-3; D may be TRBD2 (6 bases). V was clipped by 2 bases and J by 3 bases, with 15 bases between them. The CDR3 is made up of 16 amino acids. The V gene's germline CDR1 is LGHDT and CDR2 YNNKEL (reference sequence). The CDR3 DNA is TGTGCCAGCAGCCAATACGGTTCGGGGGAGACAGATACGCAGTATTTT. Protein: CASSQYGSGETDTQYF.

The J gene is TRBJ1-1, the V gene TRBV7-9, with D possibly being TRBD1 (5 bases). Germline V gene lookup returns CDR1 SEHNR and CDR2 FQNEAQ (reference sequence). This CDR3 contains 15 residues. Trimming took 3 bases from V and 0 from J, leaving 11 bases between them. CDR3 sequence reads: CASSLQGSMNTEAFF. Here the CDR3 DNA reads TGTGCCAGCAGCTTGCAGGGTAGCATGAACACTGAAGCTTTCTTT.

CDR3 bases: TGTGCCAGCAGTGAGCGGAGCGGGGGCGGGGAGACCCAGTACTTC. Translation gives CASSERSGGGETQYF. The chain links TRBV6-1 to TRBJ2-5, with 8 bases that match TRBD2. The CDR3 has 15 amino acids. J gave up 5 bases and V 3 bases, and 8 bases lay outside the gene matches. Germline CDR1 reads MNHNS; CDR2 reads SASEGT.

This clone showed up just a few times. The rearrangement links TRBV15 to TRBJ1-5; D gene unclear. The CDR3 spans 15 residues. Germline lookup yields CDR1 LNHNV and CDR2 YYDKDF (reference sequence). Trimming removed 1 base at V and 4 bases at J, with 11 bases between. The CDR3 DNA is TGTGCCACCAGCAGAGGCACATCGGAAAATCAGCCCCAGCATTTT. As protein: CATSRGTSENQPQHF.

This clone appeared a few times. The rearrangement joins TRBV19 to TRBJ2-5; D unclear. V was shortened by 3 bases and J by 1 base, with 6 bases between the two germline ends. Germline loops: CDR1 LNHDA, CDR2 SQIVND (reference sequence). This CDR3 contains 13 residues. CDR3 DNA: TGTGCCAGTAGTATGGCGACCCAAGAGACCCAGTACTTC. Protein sequence: CASSMATQETQYF.

This chain joins TRBV5-1 and TRBJ2-7; D may be TRBD2 (6 bases). With 4 bases removed from V and 3 bases from J, the gap between germline ends came to 17 bases. The CDR3 sequence is 15 residues long. The germline V gene encodes CDR1 SGHRS and CDR2 YFSETQ. The CDR3 nucleotides read TGCGCCAGCAGCCCCCGTGGGCAGGGAGGCTACGAGCAGTACTTC. It translates to CASSPRGQGGYEQYF.

The chain links TRBV15 to TRBJ1-3, with a weak D call TRBD1 (6 bases). V was cut by 8 bases and J by 0 bases, with 14 bases left in between. Germline V gives CDR1 LNHNV, CDR2 YYDKDF (reference sequence). The CDR3 is 15 amino acids. The CDR3 region is CATLRTADSGNTIYF. The CDR3 DNA reads TGTGCCACCCTCAGGACAGCCGACTCTGGAAACACCATATATTTT.

The V gene is TRBV14, the J gene TRBJ2-1, with TRBD2 matching 10 bases. CDR1 and CDR2 from the germline V gene are SGHDN and FVKESK. The CDR3 length is 17 residues. After removal of 2 bases from V and 5 bases from J, the junction contained 9 bases not matched to a gene. This CDR3 reads CASSQLPIAGGDNEQFF. DNA for the CDR3: TGTGCCAGCAGCCAACTACCTATAGCGGGGGGTGACAATGAGCAGTTCTTC.